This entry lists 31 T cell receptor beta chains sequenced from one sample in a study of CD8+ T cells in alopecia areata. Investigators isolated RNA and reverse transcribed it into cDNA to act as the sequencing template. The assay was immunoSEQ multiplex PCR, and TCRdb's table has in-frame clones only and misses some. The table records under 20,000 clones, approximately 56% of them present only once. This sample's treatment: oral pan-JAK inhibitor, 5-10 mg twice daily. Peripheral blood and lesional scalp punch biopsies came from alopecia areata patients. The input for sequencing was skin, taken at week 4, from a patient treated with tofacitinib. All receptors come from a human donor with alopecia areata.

Written as DNA, the CDR3 is TGTGCCAGCAGTCGGACTAGCGCCTCCTACGAGCAGTACTTC. It encodes CASSRTSASYEQYF. The chain recombines TRBV6-1 with TRBJ2-7, with 9 bases identical to TRBD2. The CDR3 runs to 14 residues. The V segment lost 5 bases and the J segment 0 bases; nucleotides outside the gene matches: 2. Germline assignment: CDR1 MNHNS and CDR2 SASEGT.

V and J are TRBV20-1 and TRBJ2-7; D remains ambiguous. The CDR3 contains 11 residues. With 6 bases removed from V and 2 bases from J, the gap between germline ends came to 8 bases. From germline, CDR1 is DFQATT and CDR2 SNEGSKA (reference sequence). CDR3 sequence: CSAKTTYEQYF. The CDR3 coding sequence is TGCAGTGCGAAGACCACCTACGAGCAGTACTTC.

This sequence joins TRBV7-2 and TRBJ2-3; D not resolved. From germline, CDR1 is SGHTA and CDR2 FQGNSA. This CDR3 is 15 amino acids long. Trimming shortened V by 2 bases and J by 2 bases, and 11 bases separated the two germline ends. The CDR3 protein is CASSLIATDTDTQYF. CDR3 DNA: TGTGCCAGCAGCTTAATTGCGACGGACACAGATACGCAGTATTTT.

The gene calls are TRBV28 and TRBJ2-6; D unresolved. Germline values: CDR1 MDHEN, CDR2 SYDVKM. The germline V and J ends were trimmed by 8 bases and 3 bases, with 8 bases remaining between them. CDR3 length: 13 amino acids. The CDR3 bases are TGTGCCAGCGTTGATTTTGGGGCCAACGTCCTGACTTTC. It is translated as CASVDFGANVLTF.

CDR3 bases: TGTGCCAGCAGCTTATCGGGACAGGGTGGTGAAGCTTTCTTT. It is translated as CASSLSGQGGEAFF. The chain uses TRBV7-2 and TRBJ1-1; 9 nucleotides match TRBD1. Per the germline V gene, CDR1 is SGHTA and CDR2 is FQGNSA. The CDR3 loop spans 14 amino acids. Trimming at V came to 2 bases and at J to 7 bases, leaving 5 bases not matched to a gene.

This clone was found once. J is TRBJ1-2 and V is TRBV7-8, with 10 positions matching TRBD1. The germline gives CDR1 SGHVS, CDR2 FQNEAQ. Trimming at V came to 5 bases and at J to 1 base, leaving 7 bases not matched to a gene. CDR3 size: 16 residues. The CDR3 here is CASSGDRGYNNYGYTF. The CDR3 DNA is TGTGCCAGCAGCGGGGACAGGGGATATAATAACTATGGCTACACCTTC.

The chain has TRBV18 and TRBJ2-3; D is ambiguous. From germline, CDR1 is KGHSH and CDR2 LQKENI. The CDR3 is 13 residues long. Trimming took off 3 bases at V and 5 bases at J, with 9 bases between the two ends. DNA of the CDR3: TGTGCCAGCTCACCGTATCCTCGAGATACGCAGTATTTT. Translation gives CASSPYPRDTQYF.

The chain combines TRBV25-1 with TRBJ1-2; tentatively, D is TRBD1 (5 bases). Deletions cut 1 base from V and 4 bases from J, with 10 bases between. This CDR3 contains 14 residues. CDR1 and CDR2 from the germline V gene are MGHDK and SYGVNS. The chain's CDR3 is CASSESGKVYGYTF. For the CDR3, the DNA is TGTGCCAGCAGTGAATCAGGGAAGGTCTATGGCTACACCTTC.

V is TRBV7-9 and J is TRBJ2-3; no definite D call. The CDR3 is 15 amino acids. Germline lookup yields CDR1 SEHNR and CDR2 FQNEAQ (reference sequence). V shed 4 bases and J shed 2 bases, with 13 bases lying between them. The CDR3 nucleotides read TGTGCCAGCAGCTCAAGGGTGGGGTCCACAGATACGCAGTATTTT. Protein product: CASSSRVGSTDTQYF.

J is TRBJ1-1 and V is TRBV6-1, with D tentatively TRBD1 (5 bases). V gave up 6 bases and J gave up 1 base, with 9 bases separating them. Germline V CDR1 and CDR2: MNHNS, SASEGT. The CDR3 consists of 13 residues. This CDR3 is CASRITGNTEAFF. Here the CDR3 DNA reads TGTGCCAGCAGAATCACAGGGAACACTGAAGCTTTCTTT.

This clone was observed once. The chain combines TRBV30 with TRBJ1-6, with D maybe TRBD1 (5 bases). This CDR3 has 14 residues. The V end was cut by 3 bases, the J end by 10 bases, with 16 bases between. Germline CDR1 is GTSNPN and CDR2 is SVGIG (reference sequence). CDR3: CAWRPGGIRSPLHF. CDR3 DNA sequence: TGTGCCTGGAGGCCCGGGGGGATTCGGTCACCCCTCCACTTT.

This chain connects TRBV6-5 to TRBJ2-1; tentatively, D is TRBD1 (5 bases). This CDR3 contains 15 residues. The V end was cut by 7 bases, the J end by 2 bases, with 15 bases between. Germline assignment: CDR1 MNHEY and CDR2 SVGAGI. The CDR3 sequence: CASTNRPGTYNEQFF. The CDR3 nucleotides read TGTGCCAGCACCAACAGGCCAGGGACCTACAATGAGCAGTTCTTC.

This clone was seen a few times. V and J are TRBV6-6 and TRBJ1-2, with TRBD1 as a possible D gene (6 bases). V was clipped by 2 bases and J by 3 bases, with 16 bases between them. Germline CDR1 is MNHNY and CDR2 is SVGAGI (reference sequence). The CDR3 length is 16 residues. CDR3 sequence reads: CASSYRQGRTDYGYTF. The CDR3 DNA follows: TGTGCCAGCAGTTACCGCCAGGGGAGGACGGACTATGGCTACACCTTC.

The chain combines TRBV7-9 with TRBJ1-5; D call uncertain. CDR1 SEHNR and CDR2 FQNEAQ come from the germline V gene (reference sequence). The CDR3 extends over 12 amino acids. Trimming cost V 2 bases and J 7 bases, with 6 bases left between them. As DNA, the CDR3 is TGTGCCAGCAGCTTACAGAACCAGCCCCAGCATTTT. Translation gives CASSLQNQPQHF. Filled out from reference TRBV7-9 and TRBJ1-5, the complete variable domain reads DTGVSQNPRHKITKRGQNVTFRCDPISEHNRLYWYRQTLGQGPEFLTYFQNEAQLEKSRLLSDRFSAERPKGSFSTLEIQRTEQGDSAMYLCASSLQNQPQHFGDGTRLSIL.

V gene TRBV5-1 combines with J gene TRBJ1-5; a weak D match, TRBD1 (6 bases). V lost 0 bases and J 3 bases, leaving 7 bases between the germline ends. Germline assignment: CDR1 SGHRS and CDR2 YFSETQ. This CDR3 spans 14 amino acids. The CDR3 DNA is TGCGCCAGCAGCTTGGGGACAGACAATCAGCCCCAGCATTTT. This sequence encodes CASSLGTDNQPQHF.

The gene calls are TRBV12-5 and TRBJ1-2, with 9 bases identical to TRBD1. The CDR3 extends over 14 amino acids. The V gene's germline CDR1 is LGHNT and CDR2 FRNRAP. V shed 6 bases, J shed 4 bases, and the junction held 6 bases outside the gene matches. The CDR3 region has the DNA TGTGCTAGTGGCACCGACAGGGGGATCTATGGCTACACCTTC. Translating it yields CASGTDRGIYGYTF. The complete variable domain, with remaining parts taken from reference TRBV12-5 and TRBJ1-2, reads DARVTQTPRHKVTEMGQEVTMRCQPILGHNTVFWYRQTMMQGLELLAYFRNRAPLDDSGMPKDRFSAEMPDATLATLKIQPSEPRDSAVYFCASGTDRGIYGYTFGSGTRLTVV.

CDR3 sequence: CASSLGGLAAYNEQFF. CDR3 sequence (DNA): TGCGCCAGCAGCTTGGGTGGACTAGCGGCCTACAATGAGCAGTTCTTC. The genes are TRBV5-1 and TRBJ2-1, with TRBD2 identical over 10 bases. Germline CDR1 reads SGHRS; CDR2 reads YFSETQ. There are 16 residues in the CDR3. V dropped 0 bases and J dropped 2; count of bases not matched to a gene: 2.

This CDR3 is CASSPRTEEQYF. The CDR3 DNA is TGTGCCAGCAGCCCCCGGACTGAGGAGCAGTACTTC. V and J are TRBV7-2 and TRBJ2-7, with a weak D call TRBD2 (5 bases). This CDR3 contains 12 residues. Trimming took off 5 bases at V and 7 bases at J, with 12 bases between the two ends. Per germline, CDR1 SGHTA and CDR2 FQGNSA.

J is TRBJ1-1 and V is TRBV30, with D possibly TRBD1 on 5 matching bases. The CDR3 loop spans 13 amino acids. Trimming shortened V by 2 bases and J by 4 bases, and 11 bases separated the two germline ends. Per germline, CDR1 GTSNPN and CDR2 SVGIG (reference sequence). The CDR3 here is CAWSNRRITEAFF. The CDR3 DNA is TGTGCCTGGAGTAACAGGAGGATCACTGAAGCTTTCTTT.

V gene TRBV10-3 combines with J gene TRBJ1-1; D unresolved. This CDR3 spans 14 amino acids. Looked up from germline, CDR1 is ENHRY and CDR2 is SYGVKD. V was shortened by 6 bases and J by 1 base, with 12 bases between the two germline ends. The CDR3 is CAISPGRENTEAFF. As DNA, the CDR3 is TGTGCCATCAGCCCAGGACGTGAGAACACTGAAGCTTTCTTT.

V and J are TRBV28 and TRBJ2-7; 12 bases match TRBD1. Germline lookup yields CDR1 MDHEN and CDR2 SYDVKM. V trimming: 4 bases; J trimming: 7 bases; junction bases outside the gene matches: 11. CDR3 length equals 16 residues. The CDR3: CASSSPGTGGPGEQYF. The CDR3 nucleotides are TGTGCCAGCAGTTCACCCGGGACAGGGGGCCCTGGGGAGCAGTACTTC. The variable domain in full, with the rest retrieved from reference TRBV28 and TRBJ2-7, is DVKVTQSSRYLVKRTGEKVFLECVQDMDHENMFWYRQDPGLGLRLIYFSYDVKMKEKGDIPEGYSVSREKKERFSLILESASTNQTSMYLCASSSPGTGGPGEQYFGPGTRLTVT.

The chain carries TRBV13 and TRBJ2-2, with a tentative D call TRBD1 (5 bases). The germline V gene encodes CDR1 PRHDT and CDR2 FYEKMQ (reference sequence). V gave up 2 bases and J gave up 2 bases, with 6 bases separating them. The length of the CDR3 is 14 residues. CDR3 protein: CASSLQGNTGELFF. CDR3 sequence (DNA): TGTGCCAGCAGCTTACAGGGTAACACCGGGGAGCTGTTTTTT.

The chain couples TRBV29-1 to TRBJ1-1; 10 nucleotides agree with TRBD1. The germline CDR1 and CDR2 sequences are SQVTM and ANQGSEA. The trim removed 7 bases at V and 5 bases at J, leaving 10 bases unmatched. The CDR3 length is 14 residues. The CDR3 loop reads CSAIPGTGVTEAFF. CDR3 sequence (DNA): TGCAGCGCCATCCCCGGGACAGGGGTAACTGAAGCTTTCTTT.

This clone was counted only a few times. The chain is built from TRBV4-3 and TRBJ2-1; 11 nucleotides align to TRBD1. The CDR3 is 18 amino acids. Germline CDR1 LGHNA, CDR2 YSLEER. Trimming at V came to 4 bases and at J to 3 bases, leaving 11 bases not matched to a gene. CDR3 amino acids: CASSRRWVGQGDYNEQFF. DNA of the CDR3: TGCGCCAGCAGCCGCCGGTGGGTGGGACAGGGGGACTACAATGAGCAGTTCTTC.

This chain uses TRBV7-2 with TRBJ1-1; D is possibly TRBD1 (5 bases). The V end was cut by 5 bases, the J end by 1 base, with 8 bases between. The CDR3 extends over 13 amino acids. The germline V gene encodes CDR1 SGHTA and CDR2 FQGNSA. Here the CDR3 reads CASSTQGNTEAFF. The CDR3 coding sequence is TGTGCCAGCAGCACCCAGGGGAACACTGAAGCTTTCTTT.

The CDR3 loop reads CASLTGSTDTQYF. In nucleotides, the CDR3 is TGCGCCAGCTTGACAGGGAGCACAGATACGCAGTATTTT. The chain employs TRBV5-1 and TRBJ2-3; the match to TRBD1 covers 7 bases. Germline V gives CDR1 SGHRS, CDR2 YFSETQ. The V gene end was trimmed by 7 bases and the J gene end by 0 bases; junction bases not matched to a gene: 2. CDR3 length equals 13 residues.

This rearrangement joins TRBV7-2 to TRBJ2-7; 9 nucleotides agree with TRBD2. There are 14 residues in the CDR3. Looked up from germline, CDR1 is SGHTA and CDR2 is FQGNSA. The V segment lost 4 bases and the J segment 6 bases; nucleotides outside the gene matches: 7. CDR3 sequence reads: CASSSSRGGSEQYF. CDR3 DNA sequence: TGTGCCAGCAGCTCCTCGCGGGGGGGAAGCGAGCAGTACTTC.

The CDR3 coding sequence is TGTGCCGTCAAGGGGAGCTCCTACGAGCAGTACTTC. Encoded protein: CAVKGSSYEQYF. The V call is TRBV30, the J call TRBJ2-7; either TRBD1 or TRBD2 may supply D (5 bases each). Per the germline V gene, CDR1 is GTSNPN and CDR2 is SVGIG (reference sequence). V dropped 8 bases and J dropped 0 bases, with 11 bases sitting between them. This CDR3 is 12 amino acids long.

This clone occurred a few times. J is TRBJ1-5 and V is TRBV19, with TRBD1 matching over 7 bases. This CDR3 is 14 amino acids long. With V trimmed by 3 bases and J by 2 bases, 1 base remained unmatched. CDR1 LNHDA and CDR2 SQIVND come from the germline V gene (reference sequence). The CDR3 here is CASSIDRGNQPQHF. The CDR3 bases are TGTGCCAGTAGTATTGACAGGGGCAATCAGCCCCAGCATTTT.

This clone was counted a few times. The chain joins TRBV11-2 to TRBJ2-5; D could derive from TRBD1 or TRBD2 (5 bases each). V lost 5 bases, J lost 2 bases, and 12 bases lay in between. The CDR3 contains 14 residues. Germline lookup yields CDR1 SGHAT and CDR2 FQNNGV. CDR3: CASSPLWGQETQYF. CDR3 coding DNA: TGTGCCAGCAGCCCACTGTGGGGGCAAGAGACCCAGTACTTC.

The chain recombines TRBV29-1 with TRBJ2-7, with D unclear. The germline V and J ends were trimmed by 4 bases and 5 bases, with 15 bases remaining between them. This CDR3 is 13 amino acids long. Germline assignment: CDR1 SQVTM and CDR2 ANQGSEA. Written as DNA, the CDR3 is TGCAGCGTTGCCGAGTACGGCAGGAACGAGCAGTACTTC. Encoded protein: CSVAEYGRNEQYF.